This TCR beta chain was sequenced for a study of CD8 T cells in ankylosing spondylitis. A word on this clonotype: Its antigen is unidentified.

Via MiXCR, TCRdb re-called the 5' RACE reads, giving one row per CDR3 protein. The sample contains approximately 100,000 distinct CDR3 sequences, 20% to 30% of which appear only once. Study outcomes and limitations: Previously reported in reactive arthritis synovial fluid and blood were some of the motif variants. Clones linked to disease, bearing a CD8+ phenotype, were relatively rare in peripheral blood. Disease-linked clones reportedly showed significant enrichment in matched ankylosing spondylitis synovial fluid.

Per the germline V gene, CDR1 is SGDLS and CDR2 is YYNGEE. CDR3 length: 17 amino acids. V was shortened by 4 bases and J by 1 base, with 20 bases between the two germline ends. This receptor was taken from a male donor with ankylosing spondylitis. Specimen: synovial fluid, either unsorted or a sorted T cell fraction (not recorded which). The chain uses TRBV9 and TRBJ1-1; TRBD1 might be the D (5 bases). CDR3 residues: CASSITHRIGKNTEAFF. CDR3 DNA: TGTGCCAGCAGCATCACTCACAGGATCGGGAAGAACACTGAAGCTTTCTTT.